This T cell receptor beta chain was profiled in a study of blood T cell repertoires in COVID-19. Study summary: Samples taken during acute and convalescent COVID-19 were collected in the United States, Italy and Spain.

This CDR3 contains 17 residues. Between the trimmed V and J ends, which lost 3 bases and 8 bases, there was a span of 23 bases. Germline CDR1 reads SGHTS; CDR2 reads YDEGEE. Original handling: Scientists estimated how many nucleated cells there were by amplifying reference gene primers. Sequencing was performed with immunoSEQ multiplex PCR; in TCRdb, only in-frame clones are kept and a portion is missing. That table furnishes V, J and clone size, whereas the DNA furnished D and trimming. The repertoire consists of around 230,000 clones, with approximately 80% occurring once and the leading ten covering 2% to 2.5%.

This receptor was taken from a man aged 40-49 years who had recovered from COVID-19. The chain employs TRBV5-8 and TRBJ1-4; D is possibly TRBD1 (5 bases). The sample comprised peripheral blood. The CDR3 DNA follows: TGTGCCAGCAGCTCCCCGGACACTATGCAAGCGGGAGAAAAACTGTTTTTT. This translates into CASSSPDTMQAGEKLFF.